This T cell receptor (beta chain) came from a study of shared clonotypes between healthy human individuals. Deep-level assay runs were performed. Sequencing used immunoSEQ multiplex PCR; TCRdb keeps in-frame clones, though not all of them. This table has roughly 2.2 million clones, just under 95% appearing once. Notes on this clone: What it binds is not known.

Germline values: CDR1 ENHRY, CDR2 SYGVKD. The J segment lost 3 bases and the V segment lost 11 bases, leaving 9 bases of the junction unmatched. The CDR3 contains 13 residues. Study conclusions and caveats: Researchers found naive subsets generally carried larger estimated richness than memory subsets.

The chain couples TRBV10-3 to TRBJ2-7; 8 nucleotides match TRBD2. The clonotype originates from a man younger than 35 in good health. Some clones in this sample may be carry-over from other donors' samples. Sample: naive CD4+ T cells from PBMCs. Subset given: CD45RA+ positively selected. Here the CDR3 DNA reads TGTGCCGTCCAGAGCGGGAGTGGCTACGAGCAGTACTTC. It encodes CAVQSGSGYEQYF.